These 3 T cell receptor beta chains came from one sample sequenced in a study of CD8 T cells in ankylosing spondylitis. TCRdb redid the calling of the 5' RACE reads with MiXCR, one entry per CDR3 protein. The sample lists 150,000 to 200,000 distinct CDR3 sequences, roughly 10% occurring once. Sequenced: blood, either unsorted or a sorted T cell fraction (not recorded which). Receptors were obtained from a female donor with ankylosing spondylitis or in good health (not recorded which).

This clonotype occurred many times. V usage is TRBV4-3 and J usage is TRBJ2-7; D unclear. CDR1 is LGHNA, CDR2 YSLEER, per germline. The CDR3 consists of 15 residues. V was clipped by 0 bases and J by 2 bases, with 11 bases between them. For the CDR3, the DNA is TGCGCCAGCAGCCAAGATCGCTACGCCGCCTACGAGCAGTACTTC. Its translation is CASSQDRYAAYEQYF.

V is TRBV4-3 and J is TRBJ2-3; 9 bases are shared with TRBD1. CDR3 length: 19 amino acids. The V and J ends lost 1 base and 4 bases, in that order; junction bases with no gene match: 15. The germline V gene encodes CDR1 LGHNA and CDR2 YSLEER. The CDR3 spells CASSQGSPGTGRLADTQYF. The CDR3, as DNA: TGCGCCAGCAGCCAAGGGTCTCCCGGGACAGGGAGGTTGGCAGATACGCAGTATTTT.

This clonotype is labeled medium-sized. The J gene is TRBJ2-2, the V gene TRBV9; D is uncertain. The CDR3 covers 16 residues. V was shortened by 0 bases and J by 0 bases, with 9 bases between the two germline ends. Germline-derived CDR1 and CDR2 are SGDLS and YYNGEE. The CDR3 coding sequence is TGTGCCAGCAGCGTAGAAACAGCCTCGAACACCGGGGAGCTGTTTTTT. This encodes CASSVETASNTGELFF.